This is a list of T cell receptor beta chains from one sample in a study of Tregs in tolerant kidney transplant recipients. Measured with immunoSEQ multiplex PCR; TCRdb has only the in-frame clones, and not every one. In the table there are about 87,000 clones, more than 85% of which are singletons. Source: CD4+ T cells from blood, taken before the transplant. These TCRs come from a human donor who received a combined kidney and bone marrow transplant. Both conserved end residues are part of each CDR3. A D gene is named only where the DNA matches it firmly.

CDR3 DNA: TGTGCCAGCAGCCTCGGGACAGGCCCCGATACGCAGTATTTT
CDR3 protein: CASSLGTGPDTQYF
D gene: TRBD1
V gene: TRBV7-9
J gene: TRBJ2-3

CDR3 DNA: TGTGCCAGCAGCGTAGTTCAGAACACCGGGGAGCTGTTTTTT
CDR3 protein: CASSVVQNTGELFF
D gene: NA
V gene: TRBV9
J gene: TRBJ2-2

CDR3 DNA: TGTGCCAGCAGTTACGGGGGGGGTGTAACAGATACGCAGTATTTT
CDR3 protein: CASSYGGGVTDTQYF
D gene: TRBD2
V gene: TRBV6-5
J gene: TRBJ2-3

CDR3 DNA: TGTGCCAGCTCACGGGGTAGGACAGGGGGCGCAGAAGATACGCAGTATTTT
CDR3 protein: CASSRGRTGGAEDTQYF
D gene: TRBD1
V gene: TRBV18
J gene: TRBJ2-3

CDR3 DNA: TGCAGTGCCTCGACCCAGTACTTC
CDR3 protein: CSASTQYF
D gene: NA
V gene: TRBV20-1
J gene: TRBJ2-5

CDR3 DNA: TGTGCCAGCAGAGGGACAGGGGGCGGGGAGACCCAGTACTTC
CDR3 protein: CASRGTGGGETQYF
D gene: TRBD1
V gene: TRBV6-1
J gene: TRBJ2-5

CDR3 DNA: TGTGCCAGCAGCTTCCTGCCGCTCGGACATAATGAGCAGTTCTTC
CDR3 protein: CASSFLPLGHNEQFF
D gene: NA
V gene: TRBV7-3
J gene: TRBJ2-1

CDR3 DNA: TGCGCCAGCAGCTGGGGACTAGCGGACACCGGGGAGCTGTTTTTT
CDR3 protein: CASSWGLADTGELFF
D gene: TRBD2
V gene: TRBV5-1
J gene: TRBJ2-2

CDR3 DNA: TGCGCCAGCAGCTTCGACAGGCAATCCTACGAGCAGTACTTC
CDR3 protein: CASSFDRQSYEQYF
D gene: NA
V gene: TRBV5-1
J gene: TRBJ2-7

CDR3 DNA: TGTGCCAGCAGCTTAAAGCCGACAGGTCCCACCACCGGGGAGCTGTTTTTT
CDR3 protein: CASSLKPTGPTTGELFF
D gene: NA
V gene: TRBV13
J gene: TRBJ2-2